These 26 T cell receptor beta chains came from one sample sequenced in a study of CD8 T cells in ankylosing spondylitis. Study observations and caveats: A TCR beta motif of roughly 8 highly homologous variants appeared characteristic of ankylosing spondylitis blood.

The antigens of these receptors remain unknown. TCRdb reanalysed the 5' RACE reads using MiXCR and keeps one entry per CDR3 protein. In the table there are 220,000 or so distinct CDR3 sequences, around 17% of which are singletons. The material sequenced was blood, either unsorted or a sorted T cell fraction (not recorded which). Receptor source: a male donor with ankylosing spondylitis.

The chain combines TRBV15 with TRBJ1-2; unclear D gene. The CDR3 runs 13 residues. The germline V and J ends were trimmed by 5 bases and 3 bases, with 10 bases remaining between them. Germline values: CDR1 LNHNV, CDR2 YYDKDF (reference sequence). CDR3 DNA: TGTGCCACCAGCTCGGACGGAGACTATGGCTACACCTTC. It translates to CATSSDGDYGYTF. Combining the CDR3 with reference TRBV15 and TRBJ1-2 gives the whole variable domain DAMVIQNPRYQVTQFGKPVTLSCSQTLNHNVMYWYQQKSSQAPKLLFHYYDKDFNNEADTPDNFQSRRPNTSFCFLDIRSPGLGDTAMYLCATSSDGDYGYTFGSGTRLTVV.

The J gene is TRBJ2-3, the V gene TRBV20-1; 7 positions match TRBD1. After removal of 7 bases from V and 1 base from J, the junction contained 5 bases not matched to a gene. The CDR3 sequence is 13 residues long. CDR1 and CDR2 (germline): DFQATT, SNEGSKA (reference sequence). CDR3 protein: CSVTDRGTDTQYF. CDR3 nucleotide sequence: TGCAGTGTCACCGACAGGGGCACAGATACGCAGTATTTT.

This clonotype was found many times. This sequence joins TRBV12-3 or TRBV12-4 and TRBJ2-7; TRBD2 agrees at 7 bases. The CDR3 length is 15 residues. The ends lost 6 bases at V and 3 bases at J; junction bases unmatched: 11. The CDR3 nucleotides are TGTGCCAGCAGCCCCGTGGGGGGGAGTGGCTACGAGCAGTACTTC. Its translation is CASSPVGGSGYEQYF.

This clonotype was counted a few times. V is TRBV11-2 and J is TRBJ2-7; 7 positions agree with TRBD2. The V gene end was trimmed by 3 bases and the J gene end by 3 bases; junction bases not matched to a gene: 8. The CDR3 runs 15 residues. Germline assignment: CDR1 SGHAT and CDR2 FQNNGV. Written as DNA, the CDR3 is TGTGCCAGCAGCTTCGCCTCCGGGACTAACTACGAGCAGTACTTC. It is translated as CASSFASGTNYEQYF.

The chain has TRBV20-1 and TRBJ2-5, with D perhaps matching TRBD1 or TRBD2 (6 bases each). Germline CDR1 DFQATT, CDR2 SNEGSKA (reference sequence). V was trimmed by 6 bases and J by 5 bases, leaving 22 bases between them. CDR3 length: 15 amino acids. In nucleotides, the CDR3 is TGCAGTGCCCGCACGGTCCTGGGGGGCCCCGAGACCCAGTACTTC. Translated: CSARTVLGGPETQYF.

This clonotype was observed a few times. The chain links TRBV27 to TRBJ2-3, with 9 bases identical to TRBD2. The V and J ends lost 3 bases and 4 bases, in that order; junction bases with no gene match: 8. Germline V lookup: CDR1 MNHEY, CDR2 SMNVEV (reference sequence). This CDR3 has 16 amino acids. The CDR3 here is CASSFVGAGGADTQYF. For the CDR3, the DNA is TGTGCCAGCAGTTTCGTCGGGGCGGGGGGGGCAGATACGCAGTATTTT.

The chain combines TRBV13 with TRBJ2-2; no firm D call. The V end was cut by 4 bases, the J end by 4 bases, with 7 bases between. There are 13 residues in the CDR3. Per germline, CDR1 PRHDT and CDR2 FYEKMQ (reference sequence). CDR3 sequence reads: CASSSWGTGELFF. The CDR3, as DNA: TGTGCCAGCAGCTCGTGGGGCACCGGGGAGCTGTTTTTT. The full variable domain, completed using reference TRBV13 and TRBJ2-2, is AAGVIQSPRHLIKEKRETATLKCYPIPRHDTVYWYQQGPGQDPQFLISFYEKMQSDKGSIPDRFSAQQFSDYHSELNMSSLELGDSALYFCASSSWGTGELFFGEGSRLTVL.

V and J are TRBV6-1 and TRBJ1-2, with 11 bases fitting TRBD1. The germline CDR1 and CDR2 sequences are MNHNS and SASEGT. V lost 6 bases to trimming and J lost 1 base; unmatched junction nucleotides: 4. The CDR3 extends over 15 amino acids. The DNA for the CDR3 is TGTGCCAGCAGGATGGACAGGGGGCTTAACTATGGCTACACCTTC. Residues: CASRMDRGLNYGYTF.

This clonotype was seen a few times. The CDR3 region is CASSLSVGGSPLHF. The CDR3 nucleotides are TGTGCCAGCAGTTTATCGGTCGGGGGTTCACCCCTCCACTTT. V and J are TRBV27 and TRBJ1-6; D may be TRBD1 (5 bases). The CDR3 spans 14 residues. The germline V and J ends were trimmed by 0 bases and 9 bases, with 9 bases remaining between them. Germline V gene data show CDR1 as MNHEY and CDR2 as SMNVEV (reference sequence).

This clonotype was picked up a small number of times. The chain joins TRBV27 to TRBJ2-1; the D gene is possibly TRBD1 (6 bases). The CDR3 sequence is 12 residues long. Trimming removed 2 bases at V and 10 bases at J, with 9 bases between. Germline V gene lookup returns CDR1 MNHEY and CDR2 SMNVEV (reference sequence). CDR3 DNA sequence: TGTGCCAGCAGTTTAAAGGGGACAGAGCAGTTCTTC. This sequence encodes CASSLKGTEQFF.

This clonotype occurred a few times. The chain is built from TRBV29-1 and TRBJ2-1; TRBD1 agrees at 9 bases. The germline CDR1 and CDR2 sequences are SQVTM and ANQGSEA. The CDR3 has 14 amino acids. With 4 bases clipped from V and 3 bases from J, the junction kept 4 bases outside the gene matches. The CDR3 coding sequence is TGCAGCGTTGTAGGGGACAGGGTCTACAATGAGCAGTTCTTC. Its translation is CSVVGDRVYNEQFF.

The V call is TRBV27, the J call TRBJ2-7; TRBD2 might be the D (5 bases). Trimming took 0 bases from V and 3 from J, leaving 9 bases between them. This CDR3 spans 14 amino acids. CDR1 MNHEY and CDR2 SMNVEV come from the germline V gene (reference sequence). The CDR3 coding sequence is TGTGCCAGCAGTTTATCCGGGGTAGGCTACGAGCAGTACTTC. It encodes CASSLSGVGYEQYF.

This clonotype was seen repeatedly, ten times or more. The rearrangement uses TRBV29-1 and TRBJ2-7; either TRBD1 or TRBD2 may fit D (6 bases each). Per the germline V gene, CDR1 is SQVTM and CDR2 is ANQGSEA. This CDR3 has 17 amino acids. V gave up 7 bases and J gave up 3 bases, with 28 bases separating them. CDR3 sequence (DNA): TGCAGCGCTGGCCAAGAATCTGGGGGGCTGGAGGGCTACGAGCAGTACTTC. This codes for CSAGQESGGLEGYEQYF.

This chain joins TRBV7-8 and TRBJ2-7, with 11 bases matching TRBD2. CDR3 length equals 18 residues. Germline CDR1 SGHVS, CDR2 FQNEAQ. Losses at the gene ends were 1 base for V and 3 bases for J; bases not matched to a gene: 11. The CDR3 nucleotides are TGTGCCAGCAGCTTAGATAGCGGGAGGGCCGATCTCCTCTACGAGCAGTACTTC. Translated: CASSLDSGRADLLYEQYF.

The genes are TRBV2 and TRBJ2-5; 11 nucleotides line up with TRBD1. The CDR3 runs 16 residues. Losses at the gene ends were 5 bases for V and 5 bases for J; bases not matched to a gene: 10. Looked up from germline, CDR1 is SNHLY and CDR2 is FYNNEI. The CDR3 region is CASSPGTGGWGETQYF. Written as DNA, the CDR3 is TGTGCCAGCAGTCCCGGGACAGGGGGATGGGGGGAGACCCAGTACTTC.

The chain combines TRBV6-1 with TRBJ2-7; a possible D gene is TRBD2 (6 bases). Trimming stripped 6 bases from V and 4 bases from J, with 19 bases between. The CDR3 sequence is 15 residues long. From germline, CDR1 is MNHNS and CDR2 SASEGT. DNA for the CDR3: TGTGCCAGCAGCCCACTGGGGGGATCGAAATACGAGCAGTACTTC. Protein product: CASSPLGGSKYEQYF.

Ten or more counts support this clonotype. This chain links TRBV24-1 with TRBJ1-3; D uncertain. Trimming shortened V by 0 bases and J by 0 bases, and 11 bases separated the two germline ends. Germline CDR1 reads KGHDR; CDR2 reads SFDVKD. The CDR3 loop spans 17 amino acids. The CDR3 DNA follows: TGTGCCACCAGTGATTTGCCGCAGGAGAGCTCTGGAAACACCATATATTTT. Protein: CATSDLPQESSGNTIYF.

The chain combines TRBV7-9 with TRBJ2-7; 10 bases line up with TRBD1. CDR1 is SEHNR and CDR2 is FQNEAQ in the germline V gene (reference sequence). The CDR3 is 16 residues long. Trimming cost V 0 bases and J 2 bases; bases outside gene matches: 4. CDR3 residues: CASSLARDRGTYEQYF. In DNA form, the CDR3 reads TGTGCCAGCAGCTTAGCGCGGGACAGGGGAACCTACGAGCAGTACTTC.

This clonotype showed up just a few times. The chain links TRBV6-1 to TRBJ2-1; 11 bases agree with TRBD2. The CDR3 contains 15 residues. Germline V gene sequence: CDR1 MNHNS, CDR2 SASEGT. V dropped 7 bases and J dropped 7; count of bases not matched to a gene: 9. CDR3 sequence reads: CASIGFLAGGNEQFF. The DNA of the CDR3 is TGTGCCAGCATTGGGTTCCTAGCGGGAGGAAATGAGCAGTTCTTC.

CDR3 bases: TGTGCCAGCAGAATTCAGGGAGGACGGGAAAAACTGTTTTTT. Residues: CASRIQGGREKLFF. This chain connects TRBV12-3 or TRBV12-4 to TRBJ1-4; TRBD1 might be the D (5 bases). The CDR3 spans 14 residues. Trimming took 6 bases from V and 8 from J, leaving 16 bases between them.

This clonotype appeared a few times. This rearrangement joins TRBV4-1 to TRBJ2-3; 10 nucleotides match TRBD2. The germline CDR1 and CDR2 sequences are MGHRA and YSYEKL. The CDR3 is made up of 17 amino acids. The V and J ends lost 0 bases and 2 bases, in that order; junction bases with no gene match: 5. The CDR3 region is CASSQEGTSGATDTQYF. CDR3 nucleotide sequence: TGCGCCAGCAGCCAAGAAGGAACTAGCGGGGCCACAGATACGCAGTATTTT.

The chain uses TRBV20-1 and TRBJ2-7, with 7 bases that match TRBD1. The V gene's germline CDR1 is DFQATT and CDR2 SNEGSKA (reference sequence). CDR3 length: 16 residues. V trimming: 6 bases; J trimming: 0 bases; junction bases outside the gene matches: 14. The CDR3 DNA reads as TGCAGTGCCCTGGGGGTGGGGACAGTACACTCCTACGAGCAGTACTTC. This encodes CSALGVGTVHSYEQYF.

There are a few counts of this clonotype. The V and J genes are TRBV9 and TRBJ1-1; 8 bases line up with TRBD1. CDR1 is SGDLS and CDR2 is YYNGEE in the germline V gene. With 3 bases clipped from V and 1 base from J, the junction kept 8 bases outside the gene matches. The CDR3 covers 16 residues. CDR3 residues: CASSDHRTGQNTEAFF. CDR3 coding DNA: TGTGCCAGCAGCGACCATCGGACAGGGCAGAACACTGAAGCTTTCTTT.

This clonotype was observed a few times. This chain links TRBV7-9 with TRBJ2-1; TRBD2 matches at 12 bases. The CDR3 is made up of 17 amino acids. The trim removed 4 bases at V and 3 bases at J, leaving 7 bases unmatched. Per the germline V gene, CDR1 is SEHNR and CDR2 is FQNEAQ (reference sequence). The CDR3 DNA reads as TGTGCCAGCAGCTCGACTAGCGGGAGTGAGGACTACAATGAGCAGTTCTTC. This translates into CASSSTSGSEDYNEQFF. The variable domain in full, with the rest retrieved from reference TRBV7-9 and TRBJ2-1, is DTGVSQNPRHKITKRGQNVTFRCDPISEHNRLYWYRQTLGQGPEFLTYFQNEAQLEKSRLLSDRFSAERPKGSFSTLEIQRTEQGDSAMYLCASSSTSGSEDYNEQFFGPGTRLTVL.

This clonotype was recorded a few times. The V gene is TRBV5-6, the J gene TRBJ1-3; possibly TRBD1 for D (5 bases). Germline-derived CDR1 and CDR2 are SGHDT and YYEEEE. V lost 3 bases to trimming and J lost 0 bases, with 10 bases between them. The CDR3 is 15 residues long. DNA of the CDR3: TGTGCCAGCAGCTGGGACTCCAACTCTGGAAACACCATATATTTT. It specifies CASSWDSNSGNTIYF. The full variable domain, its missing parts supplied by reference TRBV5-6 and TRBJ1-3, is DAGVTQSPTHLIKTRGQQVTLRCSPKSGHDTVSWYQQALGQGPQFIFQYYEEEERQRGNFPDRFSGHQFPNYSSELNVNALLLGDSALYLCASSWDSNSGNTIYFGEGSWLTVV.

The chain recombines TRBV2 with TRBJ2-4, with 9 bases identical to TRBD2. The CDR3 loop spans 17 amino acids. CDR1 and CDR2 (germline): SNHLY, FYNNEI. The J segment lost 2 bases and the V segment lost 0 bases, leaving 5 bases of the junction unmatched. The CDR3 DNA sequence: TGTGCCAGCAGTGAAGCACAATCTAGCGGGACCAAAAACATTCAGTACTTC. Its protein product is CASSEAQSSGTKNIQYF. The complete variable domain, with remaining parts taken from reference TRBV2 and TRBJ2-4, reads EPEVTQTPSHQVTQMGQEVILRCVPISNHLYFYWYRQILGQKVEFLVSFYNNEISEKSEIFDDQFSVERPDGSNFTLKIRSTKLEDSAMYFCASSEAQSSGTKNIQYFGAGTRLSVL.